This TCR beta chain was sequenced for a study of CD8+CD57+ T cells in acquired aplastic anemia. The template for TCR beta VDJ and CDR3 sequence profiling was genomic DNA. TCRdb used MiXCR to reprocess the reads, holding one entry per CDR3 protein. Of some 200,000 distinct CDR3 sequences listed, roughly half are singletons. Sequencing involved patients with CD8+CD57+ cell expansion previously shown by flow cytometry. The table lists this clonotype with many counts. Material: sorted CD4+, CD8+, or CD8+CD57+ T cells (not recorded which) from PBMCs. The source of this sequence is a human donor with aplastic anemia.

In nucleotides, the CDR3 is TGTGCCAGCAGTTCAATGGGCGAGGCTGGCTACACCTTC. Encoded protein: CASSSMGEAGYTF. The gene calls are TRBV6-5 and TRBJ1-2; D is unclear. This CDR3 region has 13 residues. Trimming took off 4 bases at V and 7 bases at J, with 13 bases between the two ends. CDR1 is MNHEY, CDR2 SVGAGI, per germline.